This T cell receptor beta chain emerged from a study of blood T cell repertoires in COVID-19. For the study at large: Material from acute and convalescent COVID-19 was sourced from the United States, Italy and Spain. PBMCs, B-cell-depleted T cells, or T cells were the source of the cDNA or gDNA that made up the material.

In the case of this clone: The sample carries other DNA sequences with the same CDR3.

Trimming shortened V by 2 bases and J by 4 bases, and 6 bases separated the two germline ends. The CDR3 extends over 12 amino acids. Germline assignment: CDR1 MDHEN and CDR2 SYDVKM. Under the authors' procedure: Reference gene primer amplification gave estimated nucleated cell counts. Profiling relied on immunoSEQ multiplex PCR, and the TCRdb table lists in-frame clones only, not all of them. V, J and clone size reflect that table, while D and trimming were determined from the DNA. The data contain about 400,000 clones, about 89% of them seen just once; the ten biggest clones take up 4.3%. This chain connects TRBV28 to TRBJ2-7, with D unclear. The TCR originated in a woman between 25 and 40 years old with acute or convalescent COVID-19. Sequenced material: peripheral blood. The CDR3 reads CASSLPPYEQYF. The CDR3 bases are TGTGCCAGCAGTTTACCCCCATACGAGCAGTACTTC.